This T cell receptor (beta chain) appears in the sequencing data of a study of CD8+ T cells in alopecia areata. Comment on this clone: Its antigen remains unknown.

CDR1 and CDR2 (germline): MDHEN, SYDVKM. Trimming removed 5 bases at V and 6 bases at J, with 6 bases between. The CDR3 has 11 amino acids. Extracted RNA was reverse transcribed into cDNA, the sequencing template. The protocol was immunoSEQ multiplex PCR, while the TCRdb copy is restricted to in-frame clones and leaves out a portion. Among 150,000 or so clones listed, about 60% were seen once. Broader study findings: In patients, TCRs were shared less clearly than in mice, and HLA may possibly be involved.

The sequencing sample was made of CD4+ T cells sorted from blood. This chain links TRBV28 with TRBJ2-3, with D possibly matching TRBD1 (6 bases). This receptor was obtained from a human donor in good health. The CDR3: CASSQGDTQYF. In nucleotides, the CDR3 is TGTGCCAGCAGTCAGGGGGATACGCAGTATTTT.